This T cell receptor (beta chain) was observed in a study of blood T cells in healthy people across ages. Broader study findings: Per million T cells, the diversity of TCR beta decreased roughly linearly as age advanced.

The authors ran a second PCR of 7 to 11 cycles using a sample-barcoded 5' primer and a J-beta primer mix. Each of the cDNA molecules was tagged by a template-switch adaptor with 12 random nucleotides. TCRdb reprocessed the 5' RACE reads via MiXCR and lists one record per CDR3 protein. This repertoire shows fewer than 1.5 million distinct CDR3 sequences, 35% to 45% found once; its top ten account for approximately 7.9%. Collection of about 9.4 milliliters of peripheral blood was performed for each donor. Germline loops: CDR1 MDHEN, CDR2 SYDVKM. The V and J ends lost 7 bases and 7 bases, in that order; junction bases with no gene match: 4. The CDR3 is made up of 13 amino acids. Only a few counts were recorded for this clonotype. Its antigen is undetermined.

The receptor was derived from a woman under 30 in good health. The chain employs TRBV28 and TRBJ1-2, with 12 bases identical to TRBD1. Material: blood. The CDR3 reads CASTGQGAAGYTF. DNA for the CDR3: TGTGCCAGCACGGGACAGGGGGCGGCTGGCTACACCTTC.